The 28 T cell receptor beta chains reported below all come from one sample, sequenced in a study of T cell responses to AZD1222 COVID-19 vaccine. Measured with immunoSEQ multiplex PCR; TCRdb has only the in-frame clones, and not every one. This table holds roughly 110,000 clones, around 87% found once. Sequencing was performed on peripheral blood, taken on day 0 of AZD1222 vaccination. Receptor source: an adult in good health.

The chain carries TRBV25-1 and TRBJ1-2; 8 nucleotides line up with TRBD1. This CDR3 region has 13 residues. V shed 5 bases and J 4 bases; nucleotides not matched to a gene: 3. CDR1 is MGHDK, CDR2 SYGVNS, per germline. CDR3 DNA sequence: TGTGCCAGCAGTAATACAGGGGGCTATGGCTACACCTTC. Residues: CASSNTGGYGYTF.

The chain couples TRBV2 to TRBJ1-1, with a tentative D call TRBD1 (5 bases). In germline, CDR1 is SNHLY, CDR2 FYNNEI. Deletions cut 7 bases from V and 4 bases from J, with 13 bases between. This CDR3 region has 13 residues. The DNA for the CDR3 is TGTGCCAGCACACTTGGAGGGGCCACTGAAGCTTTCTTT. Amino acids: CASTLGGATEAFF. Using reference TRBV2 and TRBJ1-1 for the parts outside the CDR3, the full variable domain is EPEVTQTPSHQVTQMGQEVILRCVPISNHLYFYWYRQILGQKVEFLVSFYNNEISEKSEIFDDQFSVERPDGSNFTLKIRSTKLEDSAMYFCASTLGGATEAFFGQGTRLTVV.

This chain links TRBV6-1 with TRBJ2-5; 8 bases align to TRBD2. Germline V gene lookup returns CDR1 MNHNS and CDR2 SASEGT. This CDR3 contains 16 residues. V lost 0 bases to trimming and J lost 5 bases; unmatched junction nucleotides: 8. CDR3 region: CASSEAALAGRETQYF. DNA of the CDR3: TGTGCCAGCAGTGAAGCGGCCCTAGCGGGCCGGGAGACCCAGTACTTC.

The chain joins TRBV30 to TRBJ1-1; TRBD1 might be the D (5 bases). Between the trimmed V and J ends, which lost 8 bases and 10 bases, there was a span of 26 bases. From germline, CDR1 is GTSNPN and CDR2 SVGIG (reference sequence). The length of the CDR3 is 14 residues. CDR3: CARRVLPGLKVAFF. The CDR3 bases are TGTGCCAGAAGAGTATTACCGGGACTCAAGGTAGCTTTCTTT.

The chain combines TRBV2 with TRBJ2-3, with D possibly TRBD1 on 5 matching bases. The CDR3 sequence is 16 residues long. Germline values: CDR1 SNHLY, CDR2 FYNNEI. V was clipped by 6 bases and J by 2 bases, with 18 bases between them. The DNA for the CDR3 is TGTGCCAGCAGGAACGGACACCGTATTACCACAGATACGCAGTATTTT. This sequence encodes CASRNGHRITTDTQYF.

This chain links TRBV6-4 with TRBJ2-6, with no clear D. This CDR3 is 15 amino acids long. Germline CDR1 is MRHNA and CDR2 is SNTAGT. The ends were cut back, 0 bases at V and 0 bases at J, with 3 bases in the middle. The CDR3 DNA sequence: TGTGCCAGCAGTGACTCGAACTCTGGGGCCAACGTCCTGACTTTC. Protein product: CASSDSNSGANVLTF.

This clone was detected only once. The chain carries TRBV4-1 and TRBJ2-7; D unclear. Germline CDR1 reads MGHRA; CDR2 reads YSYEKL. V was clipped by 0 bases and J by 5 bases, with 14 bases between them. The CDR3 totals 15 residues. The chain's CDR3 is CASSQDNSLDDEQYF. CDR3 in DNA: TGCGCCAGCAGCCAAGATAACAGCTTAGATGACGAGCAGTACTTC.

The chain couples TRBV19 to TRBJ1-6; 9 nucleotides agree with TRBD1. CDR3 length: 14 amino acids. CDR1 is LNHDA and CDR2 is SQIVND in the germline V gene (reference sequence). The J segment lost 6 bases and the V segment lost 3 bases, leaving 0 bases of the junction unmatched. The CDR3 loop is CASSMDRGNSPLHF. DNA of the CDR3: TGTGCCAGTAGTATGGACAGGGGTAATTCACCCCTCCACTTT.

The chain has TRBV3-1 (or the pseudogene TRBV3-2) and TRBJ1-6; D unclear. CDR3 size: 15 residues. Germline CDR1 is LGHDT and CDR2 is YNNKEL (reference sequence). Trimming removed 1 base from V and 7 bases from J, with 11 bases in between. The CDR3 bases are TGTGCCAGCAGCCAAGTAGTGGGCGGCAATTCACCCCTCCACTTT. It encodes CASSQVVGGNSPLHF.

The chain employs TRBV5-6 and TRBJ2-7; the match to TRBD2 covers 8 bases. The CDR3 is made up of 17 amino acids. V dropped 0 bases and J dropped 3; count of bases not matched to a gene: 11. The germline gives CDR1 SGHDT, CDR2 YYEEEE. The CDR3 reads CASSLEFPSGFGYEQYF. For the CDR3, the DNA is TGTGCCAGCAGCTTGGAATTCCCTAGCGGGTTTGGCTACGAGCAGTACTTC.

V usage is TRBV14 and J usage is TRBJ1-2; D is possibly TRBD1 (5 bases). The germline V and J ends were trimmed by 4 bases and 4 bases, with 13 bases remaining between them. Germline CDR1 SGHDN, CDR2 FVKESK. The CDR3 has 14 amino acids. CDR3: CASSRYRLPYGYTF. The CDR3 DNA is TGTGCCAGCAGCCGATACAGGCTTCCCTATGGCTACACCTTC.

The chain has TRBV28 and TRBJ2-5; possible D gene TRBD1, 7 bases. V was trimmed by 4 bases and J by 5 bases, leaving 17 bases between them. The germline gives CDR1 MDHEN, CDR2 SYDVKM. CDR3 length: 15 residues. The CDR3 loop is CASSSSEGAVETQYF. CDR3 DNA sequence: TGTGCCAGCAGTTCCTCGGAGGGGGCGGTTGAGACCCAGTACTTC.

The chain carries TRBV2 and TRBJ1-1; D ambiguous. Germline V gene sequence: CDR1 SNHLY, CDR2 FYNNEI. The length of the CDR3 is 13 residues. V was pared by 0 bases and J by 1 base, with 3 bases between. The CDR3 nucleotides are TGTGCCAGCAGTGAAGCCGGGAACACTGAAGCTTTCTTT. Amino acids: CASSEAGNTEAFF.

This clone was seen a single time. The gene calls are TRBV4-2 and TRBJ1-1; tentatively, D is TRBD1 (5 bases). The CDR3 covers 13 residues. Germline CDR1 reads LGHNA; CDR2 reads YNFKEQ. The germline V and J ends were trimmed by 1 base and 6 bases, with 9 bases remaining between them. This chain's CDR3 is CASSQAGHPEAFF. In nucleotides, the CDR3 is TGTGCCAGCAGCCAAGCCGGACACCCTGAAGCTTTCTTT.

This chain uses TRBV30 with TRBJ1-1; D gene unclear. The length of the CDR3 is 11 residues. V was shortened by 4 bases and J by 12 bases, with 15 bases between the two germline ends. Germline V gene lookup returns CDR1 GTSNPN and CDR2 SVGIG (reference sequence). The CDR3 DNA follows: TGTGCCTGGACCAAGTACAACCCGACTTTCTTT. It specifies CAWTKYNPTFF. Together with reference TRBV30 and TRBJ1-1, the CDR3 gives the full variable domain: SQTIHQWPATLVQPVGSPLSLECTVEGTSNPNLYWYRQAAGRGLQLLFYSVGIGQISSEVPQNLSASRPQDRQFILSSKKLLLSDSGFYLCAWTKYNPTFFGQGTRLTVV.

This chain links TRBV5-4 with TRBJ1-1, with 7 positions matching TRBD1. Per germline, CDR1 SGHNT and CDR2 YYREEE (reference sequence). Unmatched junction bases numbered 5, after V lost 9 bases and J lost 0 bases. The CDR3 totals 13 residues. CDR3 nucleotide sequence: TGTGCCACTGCGGGACAGATGAACACTGAAGCTTTCTTT. Translating it yields CATAGQMNTEAFF.

The chain joins TRBV9 to TRBJ1-2; 9 positions agree with TRBD1. Germline trimming cut 3 bases from V and 0 bases from J; bases unmatched to any gene: 6. The CDR3 length is 16 residues. In germline, CDR1 is SGDLS, CDR2 YYNGEE. The CDR3 DNA sequence: TGTGCCAGCAGCGCCCGCTGGGACAGGGCTAACTATGGCTACACCTTC. Protein product: CASSARWDRANYGYTF.

The CDR3 nucleotides read TGTGCCAGCAGTGAGGGCACATATAGCAATCAGCCCCAGCATTTT. Translated, it gives CASSEGTYSNQPQHF. The genes are TRBV2 and TRBJ1-5; no definite D call. Trimming removed 3 bases from V and 0 bases from J, with 9 bases in between. This CDR3 is built from 15 residues. Germline V gives CDR1 SNHLY, CDR2 FYNNEI.

This rearrangement joins TRBV6-4 to TRBJ2-3; 7 bases agree with TRBD1. V lost 10 bases to trimming and J lost 3 bases; unmatched junction nucleotides: 7. The CDR3 consists of 13 residues. Germline-derived CDR1 and CDR2 are MRHNA and SNTAGT. CDR3 residues: CANRDRLTDTQYF. CDR3 sequence (DNA): TGTGCCAACAGGGACAGACTTACAGATACGCAGTATTTT.

The chain joins TRBV2 to TRBJ2-5; 14 nucleotides align to TRBD2. Germline trimming cut 6 bases from V and 4 bases from J; bases unmatched to any gene: 1. The CDR3 totals 14 residues. Germline lookup yields CDR1 SNHLY and CDR2 FYNNEI. The DNA for the CDR3 is TGTGCCAGCAGAGGGACTAGCGGGGGAGAGACCCAGTACTTC. Translated: CASRGTSGGETQYF.

The chain links TRBV5-6 to TRBJ2-1, with a possible D match to TRBD2 (6 bases). Per germline, CDR1 SGHDT and CDR2 YYEEEE. CDR3 length: 15 residues. V was trimmed by 3 bases and J by 0 bases, leaving 10 bases between them. The CDR3 sequence: CASSWGGNSYNEQFF. For the CDR3, the DNA is TGTGCCAGCAGCTGGGGAGGTAACTCCTACAATGAGCAGTTCTTC.

DNA for the CDR3: TGTGCCAGCAGTTACGGCGGAGGACACTCATACGAGCAGTACTTC. Translation: CASSYGGGHSYEQYF. The chain employs TRBV6-5 and TRBJ2-7, with D perhaps matching TRBD1 or TRBD2 (5 bases each). Germline assignment: CDR1 MNHEY and CDR2 SVGAGI. Trimming left V 2 bases short and J 4 bases short, with 15 bases between. The CDR3 runs 15 residues.

The V and J genes are TRBV28 and TRBJ2-7, with D perhaps matching TRBD2 (6 bases). The germline V and J ends were trimmed by 5 bases and 4 bases, with 27 bases remaining between them. The CDR3 extends over 18 amino acids. Germline loops: CDR1 MDHEN, CDR2 SYDVKM. The CDR3: CASSLGPGSRFEPYEQYF. Here the CDR3 DNA reads TGTGCCAGCAGTCTAGGGCCCGGGAGCCGGTTTGAGCCGTACGAGCAGTACTTC.

The rearrangement links TRBV30 to TRBJ2-1, with D unresolved. Germline CDR1 and CDR2: GTSNPN and SVGIG (reference sequence). This CDR3 spans 15 amino acids. V was pared by 0 bases and J by 9 bases, with 18 bases between. CDR3 region: CAWSVLVGVEGEQFF. The CDR3 nucleotides are TGTGCCTGGAGTGTACTGGTGGGTGTCGAAGGTGAGCAGTTCTTC.

The V and J genes are TRBV4-1 and TRBJ1-2, with 11 bases aligning to TRBD1. The CDR3 length is 15 residues. With 1 base clipped from V and 3 bases from J, the junction kept 1 base outside the gene matches. The germline gives CDR1 MGHRA, CDR2 YSYEKL. The CDR3 coding sequence is TGCGCCAGCAGCCAAGGGACAGGGGGCCACTATGGCTACACCTTC. It codes for CASSQGTGGHYGYTF.

The rearrangement uses TRBV30 and TRBJ2-7; possibly TRBD2 for D (5 bases). Trimming stripped 4 bases from V and 5 bases from J, with 12 bases between. Germline V gene data show CDR1 as GTSNPN and CDR2 as SVGIG (reference sequence). The CDR3 runs 12 residues. In DNA, the CDR3 is TGTGCCTGGAATGGACTTGTCCACGAGCAGTACTTC. Amino acid sequence: CAWNGLVHEQYF.

The rearrangement uses TRBV30 and TRBJ1-1; 7 positions agree with TRBD1. Trimming at V came to 2 bases and at J to 6 bases, leaving 12 bases not matched to a gene. Germline lookup yields CDR1 GTSNPN and CDR2 SVGIG (reference sequence). The CDR3 totals 15 residues. The DNA of the CDR3 is TGTGCCTGGAGTCAGACAGGGATACAGTCGGCTGAAGCTTTCTTT. As protein: CAWSQTGIQSAEAFF.

V and J are TRBV11-2 and TRBJ2-3; TRBD2 matches 7 bases. V was clipped by 0 bases and J by 6 bases; unmatched bases: 6. Germline V lookup: CDR1 SGHAT, CDR2 FQNNGV. The CDR3 sequence is 15 residues long. The CDR3 bases are TGTGCCAGCAGCTTAGATGGGAGCGGGGCCGATACGCAGTATTTT. The encoded protein is CASSLDGSGADTQYF.